This T cell receptor (beta chain) was identified in a study of human T cells and chemical hapten exposure. The time point is: pre-sensitization, week 0. Stated treatment: therapeutic diphenylcyclopropenone sensitization with weekly scalp DPC. Prior to each patch test being applied, blood was drawn. Study findings and constraints: Healthy individuals' immune responses may differ from those of donors, who had alopecia.

This clonotype has a count of ten or more. What it binds is unknown. Germline values: CDR1 SQVTM, CDR2 ANQGSEA. Trimming cost V 3 bases and J 4 bases; bases outside gene matches: 4. CDR3 length equals 13 residues. Each cDNA molecule in the library carried unique molecular identifiers. TCRdb reprocessed the RACE reads with MiXCR, giving one entry per CDR3 protein. The sample consists of roughly 100,000 distinct CDR3 sequences, 10% to 12% of them appearing once. The material sequenced was whole blood, taken in connection with sensitization to the hapten diphenylcyclopropenone (DPC). The TCR comes from a woman aged 55-69 years with alopecia areata. Some clones in this sample may be carry-over from other donors' samples. The chain recombines TRBV29-1 with TRBJ2-5; 8 bases are shared with TRBD2. For the CDR3, the DNA is TGCAGCGTTGATGTCGCGGGGGGAGAGACCCAGTACTTC. Its protein product is CSVDVAGGETQYF.